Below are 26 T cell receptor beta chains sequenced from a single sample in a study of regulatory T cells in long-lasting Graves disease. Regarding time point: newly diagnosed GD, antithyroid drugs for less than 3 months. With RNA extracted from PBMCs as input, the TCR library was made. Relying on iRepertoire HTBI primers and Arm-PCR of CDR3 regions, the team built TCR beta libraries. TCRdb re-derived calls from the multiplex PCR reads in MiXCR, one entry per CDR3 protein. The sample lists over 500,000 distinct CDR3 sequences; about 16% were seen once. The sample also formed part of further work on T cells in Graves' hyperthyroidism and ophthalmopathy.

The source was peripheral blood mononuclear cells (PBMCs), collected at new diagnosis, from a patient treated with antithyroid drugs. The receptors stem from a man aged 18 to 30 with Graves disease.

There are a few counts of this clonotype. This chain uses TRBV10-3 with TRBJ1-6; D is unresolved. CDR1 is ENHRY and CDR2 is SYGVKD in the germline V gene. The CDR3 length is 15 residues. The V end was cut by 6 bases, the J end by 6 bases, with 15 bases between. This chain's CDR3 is CAISSPGPSNSPLHF. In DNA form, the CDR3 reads TGTGCCATCAGCTCCCCGGGCCCCTCTAATTCACCCCTCCACTTT.

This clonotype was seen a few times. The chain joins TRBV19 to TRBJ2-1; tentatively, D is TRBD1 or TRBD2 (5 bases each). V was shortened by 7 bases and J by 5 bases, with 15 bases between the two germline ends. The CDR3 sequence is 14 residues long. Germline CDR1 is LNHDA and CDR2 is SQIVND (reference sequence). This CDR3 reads CASTQMGENNEQFF. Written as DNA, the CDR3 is TGTGCCAGTACGCAAATGGGGGAGAACAATGAGCAGTTCTTC.

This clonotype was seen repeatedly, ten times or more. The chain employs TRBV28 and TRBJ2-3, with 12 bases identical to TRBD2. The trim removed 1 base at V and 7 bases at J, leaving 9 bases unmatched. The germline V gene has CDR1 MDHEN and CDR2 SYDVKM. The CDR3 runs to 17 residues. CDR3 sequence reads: CASSLLETSGRENTQYF. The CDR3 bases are TGTGCCAGCAGTTTATTAGAGACTAGCGGGAGAGAAAATACGCAGTATTTT.

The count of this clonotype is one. The CDR3 DNA follows: TGTGCCAGCAGCGTAGATGGGCAGGGGGGAGAAAAACTGTTTTTT. Amino acids: CASSVDGQGGEKLFF. The chain joins TRBV9 to TRBJ1-4; 7 bases map to TRBD1. Germline trimming cut 0 bases from V and 8 bases from J; bases unmatched to any gene: 7. The CDR3 length is 15 residues. Germline V CDR1 and CDR2: SGDLS, YYNGEE.

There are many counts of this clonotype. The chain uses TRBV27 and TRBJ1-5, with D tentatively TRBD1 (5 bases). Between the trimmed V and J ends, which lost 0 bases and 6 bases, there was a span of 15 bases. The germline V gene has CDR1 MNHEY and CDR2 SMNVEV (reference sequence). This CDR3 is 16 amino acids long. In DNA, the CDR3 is TGTGCCAGCAGTTTATCGATCCCAGGGTGGGGTCAGCCCCAGCATTTT. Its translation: CASSLSIPGWGQPQHF.

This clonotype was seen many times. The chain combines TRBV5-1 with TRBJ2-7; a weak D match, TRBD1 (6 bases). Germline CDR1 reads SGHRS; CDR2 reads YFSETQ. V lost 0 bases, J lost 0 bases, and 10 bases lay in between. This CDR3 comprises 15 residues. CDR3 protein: CASSLGQVGSYEQYF. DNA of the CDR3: TGCGCCAGCAGCTTGGGACAGGTCGGCTCCTACGAGCAGTACTTC.

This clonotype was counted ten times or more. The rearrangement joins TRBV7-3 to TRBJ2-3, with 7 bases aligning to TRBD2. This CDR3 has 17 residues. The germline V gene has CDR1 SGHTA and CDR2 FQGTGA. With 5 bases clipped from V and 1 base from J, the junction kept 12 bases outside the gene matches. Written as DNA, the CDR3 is TGTGCCAGCAGCCCAGGGACCGGGGGGTCTGGCACAGATACGCAGTATTTT. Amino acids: CASSPGTGGSGTDTQYF.

The CDR3 region has the DNA TGCAGTGCTGGACTAGCGGGACGGCAAGAGACCCAGTACTTC. This sequence encodes CSAGLAGRQETQYF. This chain uses TRBV20-1 with TRBJ2-5, with 12 bases identical to TRBD2. The CDR3 contains 14 residues. The junction had 3 bases not matched to a gene; V was cut back by 5 bases and J by 2 bases. The germline gives CDR1 DFQATT, CDR2 SNEGSKA (reference sequence).

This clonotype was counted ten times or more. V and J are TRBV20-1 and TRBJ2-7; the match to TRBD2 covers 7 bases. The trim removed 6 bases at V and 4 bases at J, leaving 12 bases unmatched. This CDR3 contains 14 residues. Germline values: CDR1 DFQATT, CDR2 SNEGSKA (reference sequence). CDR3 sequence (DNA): TGCAGTGCCCCGAAAGGAGCGGGGCGTTACGAGCAGTACTTC. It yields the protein CSAPKGAGRYEQYF.

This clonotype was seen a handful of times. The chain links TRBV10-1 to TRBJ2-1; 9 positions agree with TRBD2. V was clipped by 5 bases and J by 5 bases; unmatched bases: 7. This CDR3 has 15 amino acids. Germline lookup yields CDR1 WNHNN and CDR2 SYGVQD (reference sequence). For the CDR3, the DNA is TGCGCCAGCAGTCATAGCGGGAGAGGGGACAATGAGCAGTTCTTC. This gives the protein CASSHSGRGDNEQFF.

Here the CDR3 DNA reads TGTGCCAGCAGCGTAGAAGGACAGGGTACCTACGAGCAGTACTTC. This encodes CASSVEGQGTYEQYF. This chain joins TRBV9 and TRBJ2-7; 8 bases are shared with TRBD1. Trimming removed 0 bases from V and 2 bases from J; junction bases left unmatched: 4. The CDR3 is 15 amino acids. Germline CDR1 reads SGDLS; CDR2 reads YYNGEE.

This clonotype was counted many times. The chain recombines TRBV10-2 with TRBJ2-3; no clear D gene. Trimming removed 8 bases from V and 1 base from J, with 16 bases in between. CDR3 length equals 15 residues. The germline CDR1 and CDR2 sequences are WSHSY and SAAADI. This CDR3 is CASLRTGSGTDTQYF. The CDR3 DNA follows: TGCGCCAGCCTACGCACGGGTTCCGGCACAGATACGCAGTATTTT.

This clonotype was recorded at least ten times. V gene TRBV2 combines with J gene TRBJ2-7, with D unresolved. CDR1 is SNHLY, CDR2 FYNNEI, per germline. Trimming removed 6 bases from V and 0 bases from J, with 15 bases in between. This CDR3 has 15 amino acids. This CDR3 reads CASRVNHLPSYEQYF. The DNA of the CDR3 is TGTGCCAGCAGGGTCAATCACCTCCCCTCCTACGAGCAGTACTTC.

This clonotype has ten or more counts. This chain's CDR3 is CASTLTESSYEQYF. CDR3 DNA: TGTGCCAGCACTTTGACAGAAAGCTCCTACGAGCAGTACTTC. The chain has TRBV6-2 or TRBV6-3 and TRBJ2-7; TRBD1 is a possible D gene (5 bases). This CDR3 is built from 14 residues. The ends were cut back, 7 bases at V and 0 bases at J, with 13 bases in the middle. Germline lookup yields CDR1 MNHEY and CDR2 SVGEGT.

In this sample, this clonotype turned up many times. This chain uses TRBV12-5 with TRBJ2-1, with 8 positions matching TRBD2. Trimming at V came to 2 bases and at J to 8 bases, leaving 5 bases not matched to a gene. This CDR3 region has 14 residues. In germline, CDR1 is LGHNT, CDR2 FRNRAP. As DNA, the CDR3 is TGTGCTAGTGGTTTGCCCGGACTAGCTCATGAGCAGTTCTTC. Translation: CASGLPGLAHEQFF.

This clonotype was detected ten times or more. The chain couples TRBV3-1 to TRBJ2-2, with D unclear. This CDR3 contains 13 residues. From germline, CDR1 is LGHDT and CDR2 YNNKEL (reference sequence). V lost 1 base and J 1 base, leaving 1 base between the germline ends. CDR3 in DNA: TGTGCCAGCAGCCAAGGGAACACCGGGGAGCTGTTTTTT. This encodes CASSQGNTGELFF.

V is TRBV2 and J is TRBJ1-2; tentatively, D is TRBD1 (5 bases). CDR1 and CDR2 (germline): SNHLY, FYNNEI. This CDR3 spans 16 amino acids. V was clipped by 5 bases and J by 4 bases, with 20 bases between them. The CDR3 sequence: CASSLRDATVGYGYTF. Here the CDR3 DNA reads TGTGCCAGCAGTCTAAGGGACGCGACAGTGGGCTATGGCTACACCTTC.

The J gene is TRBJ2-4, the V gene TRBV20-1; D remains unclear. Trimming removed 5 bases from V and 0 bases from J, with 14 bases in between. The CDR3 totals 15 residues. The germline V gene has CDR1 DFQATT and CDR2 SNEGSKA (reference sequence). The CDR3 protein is CSAVGLTLAKNIQYF. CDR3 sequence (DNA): TGCAGTGCTGTAGGGCTCACTCTAGCCAAAAACATTCAGTACTTC.

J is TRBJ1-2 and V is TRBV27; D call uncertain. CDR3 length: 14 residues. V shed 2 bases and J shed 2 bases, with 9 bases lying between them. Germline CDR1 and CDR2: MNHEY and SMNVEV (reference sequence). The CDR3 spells CASSLGKQNYGYTF. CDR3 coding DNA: TGTGCCAGCAGTTTAGGTAAACAGAACTATGGCTACACCTTC.

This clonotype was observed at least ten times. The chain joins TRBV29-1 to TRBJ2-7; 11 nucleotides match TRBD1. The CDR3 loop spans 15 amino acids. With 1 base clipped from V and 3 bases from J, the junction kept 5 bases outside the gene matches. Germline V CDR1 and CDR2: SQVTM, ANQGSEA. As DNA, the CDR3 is TGCAGCGTTGAAGCGCGGGGACAGGGGGACTACGAGCAGTACTTC. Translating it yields CSVEARGQGDYEQYF.

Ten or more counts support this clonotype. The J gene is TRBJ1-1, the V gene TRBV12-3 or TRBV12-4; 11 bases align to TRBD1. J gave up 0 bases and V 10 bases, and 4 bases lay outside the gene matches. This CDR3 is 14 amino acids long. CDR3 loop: CATGQGAMNTEAFF. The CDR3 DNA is TGTGCCACCGGACAGGGGGCCATGAACACTGAAGCTTTCTTT.

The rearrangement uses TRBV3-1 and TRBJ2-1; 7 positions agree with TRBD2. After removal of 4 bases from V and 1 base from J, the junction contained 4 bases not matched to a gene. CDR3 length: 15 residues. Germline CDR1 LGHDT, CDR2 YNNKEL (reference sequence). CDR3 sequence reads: CASSPSGKSYNEQFF. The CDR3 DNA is TGTGCCAGCAGCCCAAGCGGGAAATCCTACAATGAGCAGTTCTTC.

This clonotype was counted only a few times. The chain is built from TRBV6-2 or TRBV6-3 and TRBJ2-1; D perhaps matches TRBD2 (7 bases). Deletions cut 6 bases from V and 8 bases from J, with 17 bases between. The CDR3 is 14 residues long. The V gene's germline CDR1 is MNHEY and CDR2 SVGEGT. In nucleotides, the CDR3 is TGTGCCAGCAGCCGACCGGGGGGCGGTCATGAGCAGTTCTTC. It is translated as CASSRPGGGHEQFF.

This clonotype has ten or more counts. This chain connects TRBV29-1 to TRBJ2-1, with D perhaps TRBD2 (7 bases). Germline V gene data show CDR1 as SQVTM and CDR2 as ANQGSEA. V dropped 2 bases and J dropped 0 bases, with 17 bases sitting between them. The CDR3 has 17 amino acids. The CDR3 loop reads CSVEQGRGGISYNEQFF. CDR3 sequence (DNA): TGCAGCGTTGAACAGGGGAGGGGAGGAATCTCCTACAATGAGCAGTTCTTC.

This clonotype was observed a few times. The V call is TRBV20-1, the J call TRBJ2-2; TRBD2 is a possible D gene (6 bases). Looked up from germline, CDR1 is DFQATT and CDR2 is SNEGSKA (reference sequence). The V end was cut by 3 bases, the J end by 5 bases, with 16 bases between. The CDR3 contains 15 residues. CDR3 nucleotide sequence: TGCAGTGCTAGGTCGCCCGGGAGCCGTACCGGGGAGCTGTTTTTT. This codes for CSARSPGSRTGELFF.

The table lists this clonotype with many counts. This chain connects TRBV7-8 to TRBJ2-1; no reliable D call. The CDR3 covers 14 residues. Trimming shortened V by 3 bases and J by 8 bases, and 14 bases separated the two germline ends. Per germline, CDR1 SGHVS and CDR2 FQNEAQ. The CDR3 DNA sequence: TGTGCCAGCAGCTTGTCACCGAACGACTATGAGCAGTTCTTC. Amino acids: CASSLSPNDYEQFF.